A selection of T cell receptor beta chains follows, all from one sample in a study of blood T cell repertoires in COVID-19. TCRdb keeps only in-frame clones here, not all; method: immunoSEQ multiplex PCR. The profile shows 150,000 to 180,000 clones, roughly 85% of them singletons. The sequenced sample was peripheral blood. The receptors originated from an older woman with COVID-19, enrolled during active disease. CDR3s include the opening cysteine and the closing phenylalanine or tryptophan. Each record gives: D gene, clone size, V gene, J gene, CDR3 DNA, CDR3 protein. A D gene is named only where the DNA matches it firmly. Size is stated for part of the rows, as once, few or many counts, or as a class when the clone is expanded.

>NA|NA|TRBV5-5|TRBJ1-5
TGTGCCAGCAGTTCTACAGCAAATCAGCCCCAGCATTTT
CASSSTANQPQHF
>TRBD1|NA|TRBV29-1|TRBJ1-2
TGCAGCGTTGAGACAGGGAGCTATGGCTACACCTTC
CSVETGSYGYTF
>NA|NA|TRBV5-1|TRBJ2-5
TGCGCCAGCAGCCCTCTCCAAGAGACCCAGTACTTC
CASSPLQETQYF
>TRBD1|NA|TRBV6-4|TRBJ1-2
TGTGCCAGCAGTGATTCTCCTCCGGGACAGGGAGGCTACACCTTC
CASSDSPPGQGGYTF
>NA|NA|TRBV2|TRBJ1-3
TGTGCCAGCACTCGGACTTACAGCTCTGGAAACACCATATATTTT
CASTRTYSSGNTIYF
>NA|NA|TRBV2|TRBJ2-7
TGTGCCAGCAGACGGAAGGTAGGGGACGAGCAGTACTTC
CASRRKVGDEQYF
>TRBD2|NA|TRBV9|TRBJ2-2
TGTGCCAGCAGCGTCCCTAGCGGGAGGGGCATCGACCGGGAGCTGTTTTTT
CASSVPSGRGIDRELFF
>TRBD2|NA|TRBV27|TRBJ2-1
TGTGCCAGCAGTTCCCGACTAGCGGGAGGGCTCCATGGGAATGAGCAGTTCTTC
CASSSRLAGGLHGNEQFF
>TRBD1|NA|TRBV27|TRBJ1-1
TGTGCCAGCAGTTGGGGCAGGGGGCTCTCGAACACTGAAGCTTTCTTT
CASSWGRGLSNTEAFF
>TRBD1|NA|TRBV19|TRBJ1-2
TGTGCCACCGTATGGACAGGGGGGGACTATGGCTACACCTTC
CATVWTGGDYGYTF
>TRBD1|few|TRBV12-3/TRBV12-4|TRBJ1-1
TGTGCCAGCAGGGGACAGATGAACACTGAAGCTTTCTTT
CASRGQMNTEAFF
>NA|once|TRBV18|TRBJ2-7
TGTGCCAGCTCACTGGCAGGGTCGACCTACGAGCAGTACTTC
CASSLAGSTYEQYF
>TRBD2|NA|TRBV2|TRBJ2-5
TGTGCCAGCAGGCCACTAGCGGGAGTAGGGGAGACCCAGTACTTC
CASRPLAGVGETQYF
>NA|NA|TRBV10-3|TRBJ1-1
TGTGCCATCAGTGAGACCACGAGAGGAACTGAAGCTTTCTTT
CAISETTRGTEAFF
>NA|once|TRBV12-3/TRBV12-4|TRBJ2-1
TGTGCCAGCAGTTTAGCGCGGAATGAGCAGTTCTTC
CASSLARNEQFF
>TRBD1|NA|TRBV24-1|TRBJ2-1
TGTGCCACCGGTGGAGGACAGGGTACTTTCAGCGATGAGCAGTTCTTC
CATGGGQGTFSDEQFF
>NA|once|TRBV5-1|TRBJ2-1
TGCGCCAGCAGCTTTGGCGGGACCGCCAACAATGAGCAGTTCTTC
CASSFGGTANNEQFF
>TRBD1|few|TRBV29-1|TRBJ2-5
TGCAGCGTTGAACTCCCGGGACAGGGTGAAGAGACCCAGTACTTC
CSVELPGQGEETQYF
>NA|NA|TRBV6-8|TRBJ1-2
TGTGCCAGCAGAAAAACTGACAGTTCCTATGGCTACACCTTC
CASRKTDSSYGYTF
>NA|NA|TRBV5-6|TRBJ1-6
TGTGCCAGCACCAGACAGGTTTATTCACCCCTCCACTTT
CASTRQVYSPLHF
>TRBD2|NA|TRBV19|TRBJ2-2
TGTGCCAGTAGTTTCCGCGGGAGGGCTGATGGCACCGGGGAGCTGTTTTTT
CASSFRGRADGTGELFF
>NA|NA|TRBV27|TRBJ2-3
TGTGCCAGCAGTCCTCGAGGTAGCGCGCACACAGATACGCAGTATTTT
CASSPRGSAHTDTQYF
>TRBD1|NA|TRBV6-1|TRBJ1-5
TGTGCCAGCAGTGTAACCGGGCAGGGGGCGAATCAGCCCCAGCATTTT
CASSVTGQGANQPQHF
>NA|NA|TRBV10-3|TRBJ1-1
TGTGCCATCAGTGGAGGAGATAACACTGAAGCTTTCTTT
CAISGGDNTEAFF
>NA|NA|TRBV18|TRBJ2-2
TGTGCCAGCTCACCTGACATGAACACCGGGGAGCTGTTTTTT
CASSPDMNTGELFF
>NA|NA|TRBV6-5|TRBJ1-1
TGTGCCAGCATTGGCGGGTCCACTGAAGCTTTCTTT
CASIGGSTEAFF
>NA|NA|TRBV6-1|TRBJ1-2
TGTGCCAGCAGTGAATCTCGCTATGGCTACACCTTC
CASSESRYGYTF
>TRBD2|NA|TRBV5-1|TRBJ2-5
TGCGCCAGCAGCTTGGGGTTGCTAGCGGGGGGTCGAGAGACCCAGTACTTC
CASSLGLLAGGRETQYF
>TRBD1|NA|TRBV6-5|TRBJ1-2
TGTGCCAGTTCCGGGACAGGGGGTGGCTACACCTTC
CASSGTGGGYTF
>NA|once|TRBV7-7|TRBJ1-1
TGTGCCAGCAGCCTCAGCGAGAACACTGAAGCTTTCTTT
CASSLSENTEAFF
>TRBD1|NA|TRBV18|TRBJ1-5
TGTGCCAGCTCATCAAGGACAGGGGGCGAGGATCAGCCCCAGCATTTT
CASSSRTGGEDQPQHF
>TRBD1|NA|TRBV6-5|TRBJ1-6
TGTGCCAGCAGAAGGACAGGGGGCGCGAATTCACCCCTCCACTTT
CASRRTGGANSPLHF
>TRBD1|NA|TRBV25-1|TRBJ2-7
TGTGCCAGCAGCCTTGGGACAGGGAGGTACGAGCAGTACTTC
CASSLGTGRYEQYF
>TRBD1|NA|TRBV7-6|TRBJ1-1
TGTGCCAGCAGCTATGGGACAGGGTTGGCGACTGAAGCTTTCTTT
CASSYGTGLATEAFF
>NA|NA|TRBV2|TRBJ1-4
TGTGCCAGCACTCCGGGGTTACGGGGTAATGAAAAACTGTTTTTT
CASTPGLRGNEKLFF
>TRBD1|NA|TRBV6-5|TRBJ1-2
TGTGCCAGCAGTTACTCTAGGACAGGGAATGGAGGCTACACCTTC
CASSYSRTGNGGYTF
>TRBD2|NA|TRBV7-9|TRBJ2-1
TGTGCCAGCAGCTTAAGAAACGGGAGGGCCCTCTACAATGAGCAGTTCTTC
CASSLRNGRALYNEQFF
>NA|NA|TRBV12-2|TRBJ1-2
TGTGCAAGTCGCTTAACGGAGGAATTCCCCTATGGCTACACCTTC
CASRLTEEFPYGYTF
>NA|NA|TRBV5-1|TRBJ1-1
TGCGCCAGCAGACAGATGAACACTGAAGCTTTCTTT
CASRQMNTEAFF
>NA|NA|TRBV6-5|TRBJ1-1
TGTGCCAGCAGTTACCCTGGGGACTTCACTGAAGCTTTCTTT
CASSYPGDFTEAFF
>NA|NA|TRBV19|TRBJ1-1
TGTGCCAGTAGTATTCAGGGGACGGGGACTGAAGCTTTCTTT
CASSIQGTGTEAFF
>NA|NA|TRBV19|TRBJ2-6
TGTGCCAGTAGTACGGACAGATTCTTATCTGGGGCCAACGTCCTGACTTTC
CASSTDRFLSGANVLTF
>TRBD1|NA|TRBV5-6|TRBJ1-1
TGTGCCAGCAGCGGAGGGACAGGGGTAACTGAAGCTTTCTTT
CASSGGTGVTEAFF
>TRBD2|NA|TRBV14|TRBJ2-1
TGTGCCAGCAGCCAAGATCGGCTAGCGGGAGCTGAGCAGTTCTTC
CASSQDRLAGAEQFF
>NA|NA|TRBV12-3/TRBV12-4|TRBJ1-2
TGTGCCAGCAGTCAGGGCCCGCGGTATGGCTACACCTTC
CASSQGPRYGYTF
>NA|NA|TRBV6-5|TRBJ1-2
TGTGCCAGCAGGGCCGGACAGCCTGCTAACTATGGCTACACCTTC
CASRAGQPANYGYTF
>NA|NA|TRBV7-2|TRBJ1-2
TGTGCCAGCAGCTTAGAGGTCGTCGGAGCTTTCTATGGCTACACCTTC
CASSLEVVGAFYGYTF